A single TCR beta chain is shown here with its context. These data originate in a study of follicular helper T cells after annual influenza vaccination. Time point: 2015-2016 season, pre-vaccination. Survey level resolution was used for TCRB sequencing. Only in-frame clones appear in the TCRdb table, and some are missing; sequencing was by immunoSEQ multiplex PCR. The sample shows 12,000 or so clones, around 80% of them seen only once. This TCR came from an adult who received the influenza vaccine. Sample: CXCR5+ CD38- circulating T follicular helper cells from blood, taken on the day of influenza vaccination. Regarding subset: circulating Tfh, non-naive CD4+CXCR5+PD-1+ (ICOS+CD38+ or ICOS-CD38-).

The CDR3 region has the DNA TGTGCCAGCTCACTTGGGACGGTGAACTACGAGCAGTACTTC. Its protein is CASSLGTVNYEQYF. The chain couples TRBV18 to TRBJ2-7; D could derive from TRBD1 or TRBD2 (5 bases each). This CDR3 spans 14 amino acids. The V gene's germline CDR1 is KGHSH and CDR2 LQKENI. The germline V and J ends were trimmed by 4 bases and 3 bases, with 13 bases remaining between them. Supplemented by reference TRBV18 and TRBJ2-7, the full variable domain reads NAGVMQNPRHLVRRRGQEARLRCSPMKGHSHVYWYRQLPEEGLKFMVYLQKENIIDESGMPKERFSAEFPKEGPSILRIQQVVRGDSAAYFCASSLGTVNYEQYFGPGTRLTVT.